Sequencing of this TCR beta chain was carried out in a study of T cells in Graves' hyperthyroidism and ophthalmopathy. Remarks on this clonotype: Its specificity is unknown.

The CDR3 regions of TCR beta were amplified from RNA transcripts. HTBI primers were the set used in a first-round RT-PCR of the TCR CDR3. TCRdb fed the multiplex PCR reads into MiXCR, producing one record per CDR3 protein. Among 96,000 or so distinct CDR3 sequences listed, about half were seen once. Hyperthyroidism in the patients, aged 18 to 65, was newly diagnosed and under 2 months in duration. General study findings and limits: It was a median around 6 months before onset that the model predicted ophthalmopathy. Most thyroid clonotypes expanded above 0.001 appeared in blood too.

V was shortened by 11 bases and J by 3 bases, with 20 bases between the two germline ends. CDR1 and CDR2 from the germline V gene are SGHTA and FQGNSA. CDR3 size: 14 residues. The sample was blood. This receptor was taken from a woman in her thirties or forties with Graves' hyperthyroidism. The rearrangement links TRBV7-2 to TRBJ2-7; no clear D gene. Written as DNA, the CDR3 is TGTGCCTGGAGTAGGACGGACGGTCTCTACGAGCAGTACTTC. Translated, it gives CAWSRTDGLYEQYF.